The rows below give T cell receptor beta chains drawn from one sample of a study of blood T cell repertoires in COVID-19. Method: immunoSEQ multiplex PCR; TCRdb's copy keeps in-frame clones and lacks some. The sample yields under 90,000 clones, about 83% seen once. The sequencing sample was made of peripheral blood. The receptors stem from a man in his fifties or sixties with acute or convalescent COVID-19. Both conserved end residues are part of each CDR3. A D gene is named only where the DNA matches it firmly. Clone size appears in some rows only: once, few, many, or a class for an expanded clone.

clone size | J gene | D gene | V gene | CDR3 protein | CDR3 DNA
. | TRBJ1-1 | . | TRBV6-5 | CASIVIFPNTEAFF | TGTGCCAGCATTGTTATTTTTCCGAACACTGAAGCTTTCTTT
. | TRBJ1-5 | TRBD1 | TRBV4-3 | CASSQDRGSNQPQHF | TGCGCCAGCAGCCAAGACAGGGGGAGCAATCAGCCCCAGCATTTT
. | TRBJ2-7 | TRBD1 | TRBV20-1 | CSASLGQGGEQYF | TGCAGTGCTAGTCTGGGACAGGGCGGCGAGCAGTACTTC
. | TRBJ2-1 | TRBD1 | TRBV18 | CASSPSGPGTGKNEQFF | TGTGCCAGCTCACCTTCAGGACCCGGGACAGGGAAGAATGAGCAGTTCTTC
once | TRBJ2-7 | . | TRBV4-1 | CASSHSGGLYEQYF | TGCGCCAGCAGCCACTCGGGGGGCTTGTACGAGCAGTACTTC
. | TRBJ1-2 | . | TRBV14 | CASSQDDRQNSYGYTF | TGTGCCAGCAGCCAAGACGACAGGCAAAACTCGTATGGCTACACCTTC
. | TRBJ1-2 | TRBD1 | TRBV28 | CASSFPTGGGYGYTF | TGTGCCAGCAGTTTTCCGACAGGGGGCGGGTATGGCTACACCTTC
. | TRBJ1-1 | . | TRBV11-2 | CASSSSHVLAFF | TGTGCCAGCAGCTCCTCACACGTATTGGCTTTCTTT
. | TRBJ2-1 | TRBD2 | TRBV19 | CASKTGTSGNNEQFF | TGTGCCAGTAAAACCGGGACTAGCGGTAACAATGAGCAGTTCTTC
. | TRBJ1-1 | TRBD1 | TRBV7-2 | CASSPLGQGATEAFF | TGTGCCAGCAGCCCACTGGGACAGGGGGCCACTGAAGCTTTCTTT
. | TRBJ2-2 | . | TRBV2 | CASSANVVPGELFF | TGTGCCAGCAGCGCGAACGTCGTCCCCGGGGAGCTGTTTTTT
. | TRBJ2-3 | . | TRBV14 | CASSQDSFRGSTDTQYF | TGTGCCAGCAGCCAAGACAGCTTTCGGGGTTCCACAGATACGCAGTATTTT
. | TRBJ2-7 | . | TRBV19 | CASSTGGSEQYF | TGTGCCAGTAGTACAGGGGGGAGCGAGCAGTACTTC
. | TRBJ1-2 | . | TRBV19 | CASSIGVYYGYTF | TGTGCCAGTAGTATCGGGGTGTACTATGGCTACACCTTC
once | TRBJ1-1 | TRBD1 | TRBV6-5 | CASRPGTANTEAFF | TGTGCCAGCAGGCCCGGGACAGCGAACACTGAAGCTTTCTTT
. | TRBJ2-7 | . | TRBV4-2 | CASSQAEFYEQYF | TGTGCCAGCAGCCAAGCTGAGTTCTACGAGCAGTACTTC
. | TRBJ1-2 | . | TRBV27 | CASSIGGDSGYYGYTF | TGTGCCAGCAGCATTGGGGGGGATTCGGGCTACTATGGCTACACCTTC
. | TRBJ2-1 | TRBD2 | TRBV5-6 | CASSTPLAGGLDEQFF | TGTGCCAGCAGCACCCCACTAGCGGGGGGGCTTGATGAGCAGTTCTTC
. | TRBJ1-2 | . | TRBV24-1 | CATSDPGTSDRSGSALYGYTF | TGTGCCACCAGTGATCCCGGGACATCGGACCGGTCTGGATCCGCCCTCTATGGCTACACCTTC
few | TRBJ1-1 | . | TRBV13 | CASSPTHTGNTEAFF | TGTGCCAGCAGCCCCACACACACAGGGAACACTGAAGCTTTCTTT
few | TRBJ2-1 | TRBD1 | TRBV5-1 | CASSRTTGSSYNEQFF | TGCGCCAGCAGCCGTACGACAGGGTCATCCTACAATGAGCAGTTCTTC
. | TRBJ1-1 | . | TRBV5-6 | CASSLRDLNTEAFF | TGTGCCAGCAGCTTACGAGACTTGAACACTGAAGCTTTCTTT
. | TRBJ2-7 | TRBD1 | TRBV6-5 | CASSYKRTGPLEQYF | TGTGCCAGCAGTTACAAAAGGACAGGGCCCTTAGAGCAGTACTTC
. | TRBJ2-3 | TRBD1 | TRBV7-9 | CASSTDRGRTDTQYF | TGTGCCAGCAGCACGGACAGGGGGCGGACAGATACGCAGTATTTT
few | TRBJ1-4 | TRBD1 | TRBV5-1 | CASSNGQGATNEKLFF | TGCGCCAGCAGCAACGGACAGGGGGCTACTAATGAAAAACTGTTTTTT
. | TRBJ2-4 | . | TRBV5-1 | CASSPPTKNIQYF | TGCGCCAGCAGCCCCCCAACCAAAAACATTCAGTACTTC
. | TRBJ2-7 | TRBD1 | TRBV27 | CASSSYLRYNRGSSYEQYF | TGTGCCAGCAGTTCTTACCTCCGCTATAACAGGGGCTCCTCCTACGAGCAGTACTTC
. | TRBJ2-7 | TRBD2 | TRBV10-3 | CAISSTSGGAQYEQYF | TGTGCCATCAGCAGTACTAGCGGGGGGGCCCAATACGAGCAGTACTTC
. | TRBJ2-1 | TRBD2 | TRBV7-6 | CASSLEASGGARIREQFF | TGTGCCAGCAGCTTAGAGGCTAGCGGGGGGGCCCGGATTAGGGAGCAGTTCTTC
. | TRBJ1-2 | TRBD1 | TRBV3-1/TRBV3-2 | CASSQHRDRGPIPYGYTF | TGTGCCAGCAGCCAGCACCGGGACAGGGGCCCAATCCCCTATGGCTACACCTTC
. | TRBJ2-7 | TRBD1 | TRBV7-2 | CASSLDEGAPVEQYF | TGTGCCAGCAGCTTAGACGAGGGGGCCCCCGTCGAGCAGTACTTC
. | TRBJ1-4 | . | TRBV5-1 | CASSSGTSAEKLFF | TGCGCCAGCAGCTCTGGGACATCGGCTGAAAAACTGTTTTTT
. | TRBJ2-3 | TRBD1 | TRBV4-3 | CASSQTGGAPTTDTQYF | TGCGCCAGCAGCCAAACAGGGGGCGCCCCGACGACAGATACGCAGTATTTT
. | TRBJ1-1 | . | TRBV5-4 | CATGQTNTEAFF | TGTGCCACCGGACAGACGAACACTGAAGCTTTCTTT
once | TRBJ1-1 | TRBD1 | TRBV4-3 | CASSQATGSTEAFF | TGCGCCAGCAGCCAGGCGACAGGGAGCACTGAAGCTTTCTTT
. | TRBJ2-3 | TRBD2 | TRBV7-6 | CASSPRAGGRVYF | TGTGCCAGCAGCCCGAGGGCGGGGGGGCGTGTGTATTTT
. | TRBJ1-2 | . | TRBV3-1/TRBV3-2 | CASSQASYGYTF | TGTGCCAGCAGCCAAGCTAGCTATGGCTACACCTTC
. | TRBJ2-7 | TRBD1 | TRBV18 | CASSPPGQVYEQYF | TGTGCCAGCTCACCACCCGGACAGGTCTACGAGCAGTACTTC
. | TRBJ2-1 | . | TRBV29-1 | CSVEGQEQFF | TGCAGCGTTGAGGGCCAGGAGCAGTTCTTC
. | TRBJ1-1 | TRBD1 | TRBV5-4 | CASSAGTGLLGAFF | TGTGCCAGCAGCGCAGGGACAGGGTTACTTGGAGCTTTCTTT
. | TRBJ1-3 | . | TRBV9 | CASSGRSTGNTIYF | TGTGCCAGCAGCGGTCGGAGCACTGGAAACACCATATATTTT
. | TRBJ2-7 | . | TRBV2 | CASRLVGGLYEQYF | TGTGCCAGCAGGTTGGTGGGGGGACTCTACGAGCAGTACTTC
. | TRBJ2-4 | . | TRBV7-2 | CASSFLTGKNIQYF | TGTGCCAGCAGCTTTTTGACGGGCAAAAACATTCAGTACTTC
. | TRBJ1-5 | TRBD1 | TRBV30 | CAWSVGQGNQPQHF | TGTGCCTGGAGTGTCGGACAGGGAAATCAGCCCCAGCATTTT
once | TRBJ2-6 | . | TRBV7-3 | CASSLGSGSGANVLTF | TGTGCCAGCAGCTTAGGGTCGGGCTCTGGGGCCAACGTCCTGACTTTC
. | TRBJ2-7 | TRBD1 | TRBV2 | CASSWGQSSYEQYF | TGTGCCAGCAGTTGGGGACAGTCCTCCTACGAGCAGTACTTC
. | TRBJ2-7 | . | TRBV4-1 | CASSPNRDFTYEQYF | TGCGCCAGCAGCCCGAACCGGGACTTCACCTACGAGCAGTACTTC
. | TRBJ2-3 | TRBD2 | TRBV27 | CASSLSVGLVSDTQYF | TGTGCCAGCAGTTTATCGGTGGGACTAGTTTCAGATACGCAGTATTTT
. | TRBJ1-3 | . | TRBV6-1 | CASSEHSSGVRNTIYF | TGTGCCAGCAGTGAACACTCTTCAGGGGTTCGAAACACCATATATTTT
. | TRBJ1-6 | . | TRBV9 | CASSVGGADNSPLHF | TGTGCCAGCAGCGTGGGGGGGGCGGATAATTCACCCCTCCACTTT
. | TRBJ2-2 | . | TRBV18 | CASSPGDSNTGELFF | TGTGCCAGCTCACCCGGGGACTCGAACACCGGGGAGCTGTTTTTT